Presented here are 15 T cell receptor beta chains from one specimen sequenced in a study of CD8+ T cells in alopecia areata. Extracted from the samples, RNA was reverse transcribed into cDNA to serve as the sequencing template. TCRdb's copy holds only in-frame clones and misses some; the assay was immunoSEQ multiplex PCR. The table includes hundreds of thousands of clones, approximately 61% detected once. The sequenced sample was CD4+ T cells sorted from blood, obtained at week 0. The receptors here all came from a human donor with alopecia areata.

The chain combines TRBV6-5 with TRBJ1-4, with unresolved D. Germline-derived CDR1 and CDR2 are MNHEY and SVGAGI. This CDR3 has 15 residues. Trimming removed 6 bases at V and 0 bases at J, with 11 bases between. The CDR3 sequence is CASSYAGATNEKLFF. Written as DNA, the CDR3 is TGTGCCAGCAGCTACGCCGGGGCAACTAATGAAAAACTGTTTTTT.

The chain uses TRBV9 and TRBJ2-3; D is undetermined. V was trimmed by 4 bases and J by 2 bases, leaving 14 bases between them. The germline V gene has CDR1 SGDLS and CDR2 YYNGEE. There are 15 residues in the CDR3. In nucleotides, the CDR3 is TGTGCCAGCAGCCCTCGGTCGACTTACACAGATACGCAGTATTTT. Translated, it gives CASSPRSTYTDTQYF.

This clone was picked up a small number of times. The genes are TRBV30 and TRBJ1-2; 8 bases are shared with TRBD1. Unmatched junction bases numbered 11, after V lost 3 bases and J lost 8 bases. This CDR3 has 14 residues. Per the germline V gene, CDR1 is GTSNPN and CDR2 is SVGIG (reference sequence). The CDR3 DNA sequence: TGTGCCTGGAGCCGACAGGGGCTTCACGGGGGCTACACCTTC. Protein sequence: CAWSRQGLHGGYTF. The whole variable domain, remainder taken from reference TRBV30 and TRBJ1-2, is SQTIHQWPATLVQPVGSPLSLECTVEGTSNPNLYWYRQAAGRGLQLLFYSVGIGQISSEVPQNLSASRPQDRQFILSSKKLLLSDSGFYLCAWSRQGLHGGYTFGSGTRLTVV.

The chain links TRBV18 to TRBJ2-1; TRBD2 is a possible D gene (5 bases). This CDR3 contains 14 residues. Germline lookup yields CDR1 KGHSH and CDR2 LQKENI. V shed 3 bases and J shed 5 bases, with 11 bases lying between them. The CDR3 protein is CASSPGLMNNEQFF. The CDR3 DNA follows: TGTGCCAGCTCACCCGGACTCATGAACAATGAGCAGTTCTTC.

This clone was found once. The chain carries TRBV5-4 and TRBJ2-5, with D unresolved. Trimming removed 0 bases from V and 0 bases from J, with 9 bases in between. Per the germline V gene, CDR1 is SGHNT and CDR2 is YYREEE (reference sequence). The CDR3 spans 15 residues. The CDR3 spells CASSLAADYQETQYF. The CDR3 region has the DNA TGTGCCAGCAGCTTGGCGGCGGATTACCAAGAGACCCAGTACTTC.

This clone appeared a few times. J is TRBJ2-1 and V is TRBV29-1; no clear D gene. Germline CDR1 reads SQVTM; CDR2 reads ANQGSEA. The CDR3 is made up of 13 amino acids. V lost 5 bases and J lost 1, with 9 bases in between. The CDR3 spells CSVRRSSYNEQFF. The CDR3 coding sequence is TGCAGCGTTCGCAGGAGTTCCTACAATGAGCAGTTCTTC.

This clone turned up a few times. V and J are TRBV5-1 and TRBJ2-7; 14 positions agree with TRBD2. This CDR3 contains 15 residues. Germline assignment: CDR1 SGHRS and CDR2 YFSETQ. The V gene end was trimmed by 4 bases and the J gene end by 6 bases; junction bases not matched to a gene: 6. As DNA, the CDR3 is TGCGCCAGCAGCGGGGGACTAGCGGGAGCGGGCGAGCAGTACTTC. It is translated as CASSGGLAGAGEQYF.

This clone appeared a single time. The sample holds other DNA sequences that translate to the same CDR3. The J gene is TRBJ2-7, the V gene TRBV30; TRBD2 matches at 8 bases. There are 13 residues in the CDR3. Germline V gives CDR1 GTSNPN, CDR2 SVGIG (reference sequence). The V segment lost 0 bases and the J segment 2 bases; nucleotides outside the gene matches: 0. The CDR3 DNA reads TGTGCCTGGAGTGTAGCGGGAGCCTACGAGCAGTACTTC. Residues: CAWSVAGAYEQYF.

The chain carries TRBV23-1 and TRBJ1-1; tentatively, D is TRBD1 (6 bases). TRBV23-1 is annotated as an ORF whose role is uncertain. The CDR3 has 11 amino acids. Between the trimmed V and J ends, which lost 8 bases and 9 bases, there was a span of 13 bases. The CDR3 DNA reads TGCGCCAGCTTTAAGGGGGGGAAAGCTTTCTTT. The encoded protein is CASFKGGKAFF.

The CDR3 DNA sequence: TGTGCCAGCTCACCGGATAGCACAGATACGCAGTATTTT. Translation: CASSPDSTDTQYF. The rearrangement links TRBV18 to TRBJ2-3; D gene unclear. Trimming cost V 3 bases and J 0 bases, with 4 bases left between them. Looked up from germline, CDR1 is KGHSH and CDR2 is LQKENI. There are 13 residues in the CDR3. The variable domain in full, with the rest retrieved from reference TRBV18 and TRBJ2-3, is NAGVMQNPRHLVRRRGQEARLRCSPMKGHSHVYWYRQLPEEGLKFMVYLQKENIIDESGMPKERFSAEFPKEGPSILRIQQVVRGDSAAYFCASSPDSTDTQYFGPGTRLTVL.

This chain uses TRBV4-1 with TRBJ2-3, with TRBD1 as a possible D gene (7 bases). Trimming removed 4 bases at V and 3 bases at J, with 20 bases between. The CDR3 has 17 amino acids. Germline V CDR1 and CDR2: MGHRA, YSYEKL. CDR3: CASSRDGGRGSTDTQYF. CDR3 nucleotides: TGCGCCAGCAGCCGCGACGGGGGCAGGGGGAGTACAGATACGCAGTATTTT.

This sequence joins TRBV18 and TRBJ2-7; unclear D gene. This CDR3 contains 15 residues. Trimming removed 1 base from V and 6 bases from J, with 16 bases in between. Looked up from germline, CDR1 is KGHSH and CDR2 is LQKENI. CDR3 coding DNA: TGTGCCAGCTCACCACAGTCAGATTCCTACAGCGAGCAGTACTTC. It codes for CASSPQSDSYSEQYF.

V is TRBV7-9 and J is TRBJ1-3; no reliable D call. The length of the CDR3 is 15 residues. V was clipped by 5 bases and J by 0 bases, with 11 bases between them. Per the germline V gene, CDR1 is SEHNR and CDR2 is FQNEAQ (reference sequence). CDR3 loop: CASSPLEYSGNTIYF. The CDR3 DNA is TGTGCCAGCAGCCCCCTGGAGTACTCTGGAAACACCATATATTTT.

This clone was seen a few times. The rearrangement uses TRBV5-5 and TRBJ2-1; D perhaps matches TRBD2 (6 bases). The CDR3 covers 15 residues. Trimming pared 3 bases from V and 3 bases from J, leaving 13 bases between. Germline assignment: CDR1 SGHKS and CDR2 YYEKEE (reference sequence). This CDR3 reads CASSSAGLSYNEQFF. DNA for the CDR3: TGTGCCAGCAGCTCCGCGGGACTCAGCTACAATGAGCAGTTCTTC.

V is TRBV5-6 and J is TRBJ2-6, with D unclear. Germline V CDR1 and CDR2: SGHDT, YYEEEE. V was clipped by 4 bases and J by 0 bases, with 8 bases between them. The CDR3 is made up of 15 amino acids. This chain's CDR3 is CASSMGNSGANVLTF. The CDR3 DNA is TGTGCCAGCAGCATGGGAAACTCTGGGGCCAACGTCCTGACTTTC. Using reference TRBV5-6 and TRBJ2-6 for the parts outside the CDR3, the full variable domain is DAGVTQSPTHLIKTRGQQVTLRCSPKSGHDTVSWYQQALGQGPQFIFQYYEEEERQRGNFPDRFSGHQFPNYSSELNVNALLLGDSALYLCASSMGNSGANVLTFGAGSRLTVL.